The rows below give T cell receptor beta chains drawn from one sample of a study of PD-1 blockade in classical Hodgkin lymphoma. The repertoire was sequenced with immunoSEQ multiplex PCR; TCRdb's copy has only in-frame clones and lacks some. The sample lists 31,000 or so clones, about two thirds occurring once. Source: peripheral blood mononuclear cells (PBMCs), taken before the second cycle of nivolumab. These receptors all come from a human donor with classical Hodgkin lymphoma. CDR3s include the opening cysteine and the closing phenylalanine or tryptophan. A D gene is named only where the DNA matches it firmly. Where a row states a size, it is once, few, many or the class of an expanded clone; other rows omit it.

length | D | V | size | CDR3
23 | TRBD2 | TRBV9 | - | CASSVTPPRGTSGLGSSYNEQFF
16 | - | TRBV5-1 | few | CASSSVTGASSYGYTF
13 | TRBD1 | TRBV5-1 | - | CASSQTGGELMYF
13 | - | TRBV28 | - | CASSLVLAAEAFF
15 | - | TRBV6-4 | few | CASQTVPRSTDTQYF
13 | - | TRBV6-5 | few | CASSYGQTGELFF
14 | - | TRBV10-2 | - | CASRTLSSGNTIYF
15 | - | TRBV6-5 | - | CASSTTHEGANVLTF
14 | TRBD1 | TRBV5-4 | - | CASSGTGGHTEAFF
21 | TRBD2 | TRBV7-8 | - | CASSPILAGGPSGSGANVLTF
16 | TRBD1 | TRBV11-2 | - | CASSLVQGAFNSPLHF
16 | TRBD2 | TRBV5-1 | - | CASSLQAGATTGELFF
17 | TRBD1 | TRBV18 | - | CASSPYPTGWFTDTQYF
13 | - | TRBV19 | - | CASSQGKGEKLFF
15 | - | TRBV28 | - | CASSYAGVLNTEAFF
13 | - | TRBV28 | - | CASSWTVNQPQHF
15 | - | TRBV11-2 | - | CASSTHPGSGNTIYF
14 | - | TRBV6-5 | - | CASIPTPSAYGYTF
14 | - | TRBV5-1 | - | CASSYGASPDTQYF
14 | TRBD2 | TRBV2 | - | CAIRPLAATDTQYF
17 | - | TRBV7-2 | - | CASSLVPRPSSTDTQYF
14 | - | TRBV5-6 | medium-sized | CASSLGYLPLGYTF
14 | - | TRBV7-2 | - | CASSLDRGFGEQFF
13 | - | TRBV10-2 | medium-sized | CASSSQSGLSPFF
16 | TRBD2 | TRBV15 | - | CATSRASGGAGETQYF
15 | - | TRBV7-6 | - | CASSNYGPSQDPQYF
13 | - | TRBV18 | - | CASSPPGTDTQYF
13 | - | TRBV5-1 | - | CASSLQGKETQYF
17 | TRBD1 | TRBV15 | once | CATSRLGTVSGANVLTF
16 | TRBD1 | TRBV5-1 | - | CASSLPGTGGNEKLFF
13 | - | TRBV28 | - | CASSSLFTYEQYF
14 | - | TRBV25-1 | - | CASSDPTGPNEQFF
13 | TRBD1 | TRBV7-9 | few | CATGQGMGETQYF
15 | - | TRBV11-3 | - | CASSLGGRSTDTQYF
19 | - | TRBV11-2 | - | CASSLPPDNRARSGNTIYF
17 | TRBD2 | TRBV10-3 | - | CAISESQERGGKYEQYF